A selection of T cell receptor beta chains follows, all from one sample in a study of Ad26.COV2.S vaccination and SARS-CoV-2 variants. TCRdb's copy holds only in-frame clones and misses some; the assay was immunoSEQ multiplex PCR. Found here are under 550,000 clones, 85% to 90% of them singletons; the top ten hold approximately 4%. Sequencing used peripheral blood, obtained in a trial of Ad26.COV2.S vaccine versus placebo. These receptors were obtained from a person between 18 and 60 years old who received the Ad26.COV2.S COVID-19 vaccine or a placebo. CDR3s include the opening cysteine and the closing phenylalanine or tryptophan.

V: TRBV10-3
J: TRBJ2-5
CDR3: CAIMAGAEETQYF

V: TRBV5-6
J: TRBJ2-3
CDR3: CASSLGGQADTQYF

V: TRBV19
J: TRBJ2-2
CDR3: CASSPWTSRYTGELFF

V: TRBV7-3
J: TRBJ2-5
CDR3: CASSMDSQETQYF

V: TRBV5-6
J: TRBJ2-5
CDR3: CASSLDPRETQYF

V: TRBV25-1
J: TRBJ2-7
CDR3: CASSEDARGFYEQYF

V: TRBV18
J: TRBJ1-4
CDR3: CASSPRHVATNEKLFF

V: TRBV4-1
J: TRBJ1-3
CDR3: CASSSVADSGNTIYF

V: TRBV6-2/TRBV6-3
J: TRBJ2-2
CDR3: CASSYFPGTRNTGELFF

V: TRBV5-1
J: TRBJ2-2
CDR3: CASSLVGPNTGELFF

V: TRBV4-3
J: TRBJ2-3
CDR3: CASSQDRQSDTQYF

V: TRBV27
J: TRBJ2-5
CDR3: CASSSTRTSGWQETQYF

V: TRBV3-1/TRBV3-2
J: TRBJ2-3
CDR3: CASSEIRNTDTQYF

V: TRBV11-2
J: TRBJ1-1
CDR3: CASSLAGATEAFF

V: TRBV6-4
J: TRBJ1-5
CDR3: CASSEGRNQPQHF

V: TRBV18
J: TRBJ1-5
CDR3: CASSLTGFNQPQHF

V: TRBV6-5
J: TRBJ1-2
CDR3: CASSPGTGSDYGYTF

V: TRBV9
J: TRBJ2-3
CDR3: CAGGRGARDTQYF

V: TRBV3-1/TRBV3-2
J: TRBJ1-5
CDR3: CASSQGRSGNQPQHF

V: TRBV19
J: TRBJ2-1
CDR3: CASSMYRTGLGNEQFF

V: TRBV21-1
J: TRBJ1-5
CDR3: CASSKKGNQPQHF

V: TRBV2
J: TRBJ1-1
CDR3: CASSGRQMNTEAFF

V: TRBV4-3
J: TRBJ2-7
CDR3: CASSQVVAGAYEQYF

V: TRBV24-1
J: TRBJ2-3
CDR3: CATSALEARGRLGWADTQYF

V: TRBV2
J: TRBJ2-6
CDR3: CASTVSSGANVLTF